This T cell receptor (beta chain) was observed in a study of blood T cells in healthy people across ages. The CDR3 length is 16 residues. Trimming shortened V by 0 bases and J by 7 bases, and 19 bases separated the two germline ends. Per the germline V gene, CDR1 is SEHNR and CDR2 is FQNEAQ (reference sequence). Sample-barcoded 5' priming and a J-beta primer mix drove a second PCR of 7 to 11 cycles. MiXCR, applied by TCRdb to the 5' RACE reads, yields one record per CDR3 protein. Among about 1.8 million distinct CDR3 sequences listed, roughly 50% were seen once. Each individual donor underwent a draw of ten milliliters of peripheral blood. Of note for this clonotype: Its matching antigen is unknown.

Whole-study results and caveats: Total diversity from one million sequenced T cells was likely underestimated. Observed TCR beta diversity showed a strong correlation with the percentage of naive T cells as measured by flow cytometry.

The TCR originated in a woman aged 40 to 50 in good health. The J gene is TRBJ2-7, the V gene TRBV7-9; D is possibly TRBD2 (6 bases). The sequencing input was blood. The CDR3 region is CASSLALTRGESEQYF. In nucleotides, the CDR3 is TGTGCCAGCAGCTTAGCGCTAACCCGCGGGGAAAGTGAGCAGTACTTC.